This record concerns one TCR beta chain sequence. The table lists this clonotype with a count of one. No antigen is known for it. No per-base quality is available; no much larger clone lies one base away. A solitary read yields weak support. This specimen comes from a study of T cells in Graves' hyperthyroidism and ophthalmopathy (dated by TCRdb to the late 2010s). General notes on the study: Peripheral blood samples were taken at initial diagnosis, before any treatment was given. Prospective prediction of ophthalmopathy was tested in an independent validation cohort consisting of roughly 20 hyperthyroidism patients and around 16 patients who later progressed to ophthalmopathy. The 75 to 100 discovery patients were randomly split 7:3 into training and test sets. After blood sampling, hyperthyroidism patients were treated with methimazole at a starting dose of 30 mg daily, and ophthalmopathy patients were treated with high-dose intravenous methylprednisolone. According to the paper, TCR Vbeta CDR3 sequencing was carried out on roughly 130 peripheral blood samples, which came from some 41 ophthalmopathy, roughly 75 hyperthyroidism and roughly 17 progressor patients. In addition, the study compared T-cell repertoires in thyroid tissue and in blood from about 6 Graves' hyperthyroidism patients. A discovery cohort of about 95 patients, fewer than 50 with Graves' ophthalmopathy and fewer than 65 with stable Graves' hyperthyroidism, was used to find distinguishing TCR V-J signatures. Study-wide findings and limitations: Most expanded thyroid clonotypes (frequency above 0.001) were also detected in blood, suggesting blood repertoires may reflect thyroid immune responses. In validation, progression to ophthalmopathy was predicted by the model with 70.59% sensitivity and around 76% specificity, a median of 6.5 months before onset. A 13 V-J signature model separated ophthalmopathy from stable hyperthyroidism, with nearly 90% sensitivity and around 84% specificity in cross-validation and 80%/75% in testing. Sample size was not statistically predetermined, and blinding of investigators to group allocation was not performed.

The TCR beta CDR3 regions were amplified from RNA transcripts. The first round of RT-PCR for the TCR CDR3 was performed with the HTBI primer set and the Qiagen OneStep RT-PCR kit. Libraries were constructed in a second round of multiplex PCR, after which size selection and purification were carried out. Sequencing of the libraries was done on an Illumina HiSeq2000 using paired-end 100 bp reads. Processing in the source paper ran as follows. Raw data were processed with SOAPnuke, discarding reads with adapters, uncalled bases, mean Phred below 15, or no exact constant-primer or identifier match. COPE v1.2.5 was used to merge high-quality paired reads, and clonotypes were defined as unique nucleotide sequences. MiTCR v1.1 was used to align the clonotypes against IMGT TRBV, TRBD and TRBJ reference segments. The analysis included only V-J combinations with a frequency above 0.0001, which together covered 99% to 99.2% of the repertoires. A TCS score was defined as the ratio between F50 (clonal expansion) and ExV (chaos), using BLOSUM62-based TCRdist between CDR3 peptides within each V-J. Welch's t-statistics and random forest reduced 500 to 650 V-J features to about 12, which were used in a naive Bayes classifier (R e1071). TCRdb reprocessed the public reads (quality trimming at Q25 with fastp, clone calling with MiXCR) and kept in-frame beta chains. Every CDR3 protein is listed once, alongside the most common genes and DNA of its rows. TCRdb's processing, not the authors' own work, is the source of the V and J calls. The sample includes some 600,000 distinct CDR3 sequences, with over 11% observed a single time. Clones ranked in the top ten supply approximately 5.7% of the sample.

The hyperthyroidism patients were between 18 and 65 years old and newly diagnosed, with a disease duration of less than 2 months. Any patient with an uncontrolled infection, another autoimmune disease, pregnancy or lactation was excluded. Diagnoses relied on clinical symptoms, serum thyroxine and TRAb, thyroid ultrasound and orbital computed tomography. Blood from progressor patients was collected at the time of first diagnosis with hyperthyroidism, before any ophthalmopathy symptoms had appeared. PBMCs were separated from under 12 ml of fresh peripheral blood using Ficoll-Paque density gradient centrifugation. Progressor patients were first diagnosed with Graves' hyperthyroidism and then developed ophthalmopathy during follow-up. Total RNA was extracted using Trizol reagent, and RNA quality was assessed on an Agilent 2100 Bioanalyzer. The receptor comes from a woman aged 25 to 45 with Graves' hyperthyroidism that later progressed to Graves' ophthalmopathy. Sequencing input: blood.

The CDR3 region has the sequence CASSILASAKDTQYF. The nucleotide sequence is given as TGTGCCAGCAGCATACTAGCCTCCGCTAAGGATACGCAGTATTTT. The chain is made from TRBV7-2 and TRBJ2-3; tentative D gene TRBD2, with 6 bases matching. V and J lose 5 bases and 6 bases, and a span of 18 bases separates them. CDR1 and CDR2 (SGHTA, FQGNSA) derive from the germline V gene. The CDR3 has 15 amino acids, counting the end cysteine and phenylalanine. This entry keeps only the CDR3 DNA: 45 bases, framed from base 1.